There are many counts of the clone carrying this TCR beta chain. Its cognate antigen is unknown. Germline CDR1 and CDR2: SQVTM and ANQGSEA. The CDR3 contains 13 residues. J was trimmed by 3 bases and V by 2 bases; bases with no gene match: 3. TCR beta VDJ and CDR3 profiles were obtained from a genomic DNA template. TCRdb recomputed calls from the reads with MiXCR, one row per CDR3 protein. The data show roughly 240,000 distinct CDR3 sequences, 40% to 50% seen once. This sample was included in a study of CD8+CD57+ T cells in acquired aplastic anemia. As for the study in general: The study obtained an average of 3.2 ug of DNA from sorted CD4+ and CD8+ cells.

The study's findings and limits: The number of CD8+ CDR3 sequences shared by patients and controls was roughly 31.

Sequencing was done on patients that had shown CD8+CD57+ cell expansion by flow cytometry. This clonotype was sampled from a human donor with aplastic anemia. The source material was sorted CD4+, CD8+, or CD8+CD57+ T cells (not recorded which) from PBMCs. The V gene is TRBV29-1, the J gene TRBJ2-7; 8 bases are a match to TRBD1. CDR3 protein: CSVETGGLYEQYF. The CDR3 DNA sequence: TGCAGCGTTGAAACAGGGGGACTCTACGAGCAGTACTTC.